What follows are 21 T cell receptor beta chains derived from one specimen sequenced in a study of T-cell reconstitution after alpha-beta-depleted transplantation in children. Preparation of the TCRbeta library was carried out with unique molecular identifiers. TCRdb called the PCR reads again in MiXCR, with one record for every CDR3 protein. This repertoire shows hundreds of thousands of distinct CDR3 sequences, approximately 13% found once; its top ten account for around 2%. The source was PBMCs, mostly from graft donor cells, collected 360 days after TCRalphabeta/CD19-depleted stem cell transplant. The receptor source for this set is a male patient under 18 who had a stem cell transplant for acute myeloid leukemia, so the T cells may come from the graft donor.

This clonotype was counted between two and nine times. This chain uses TRBV3-1 with TRBJ1-3; perhaps TRBD1 as D (6 bases). Trimming took 4 bases from V and 0 from J, leaving 16 bases between them. The CDR3 consists of 17 residues. Germline-derived CDR1 and CDR2 are LGHDT and YNNKEL (reference sequence). This CDR3 is CASSPLYRAISGNTIYF. The CDR3 DNA is TGTGCCAGCAGCCCACTTTACAGGGCCATCTCTGGAAACACCATATATTTT. Full variable domain (missing parts from reference TRBV3-1 and TRBJ1-3): DTAVSQTPKYLVTQMGNDKSIKCEQNLGHDTMYWYKQDSKKFLKIMFSYNNKELIINETVPNRFSPKSPDKAHLNLHINSLELGDSAVYFCASSPLYRAISGNTIYFGEGSWLTVV.

This clonotype has only a few counts. The chain has TRBV7-3 and TRBJ2-2; TRBD2 agrees at 9 bases. Germline trimming cut 0 bases from V and 3 bases from J; bases unmatched to any gene: 5. Germline values: CDR1 SGHTA, CDR2 FQGTGA. This CDR3 is 17 amino acids long. CDR3 in DNA: TGTGCCAGCAGCTTAACGGCGGGAGGGCCTTACACCGGGGAGCTGTTTTTT. It encodes CASSLTAGGPYTGELFF. The full variable domain, its missing parts supplied by reference TRBV7-3 and TRBJ2-2, is GAGVSQTPSNKVTEKGKYVELRCDPISGHTALYWYRQSLGQGPEFLIYFQGTGAADDSGLPNDRFFAVRPEGSVSTLKIQRTERGDSAVYLCASSLTAGGPYTGELFFGEGSRLTVL.

This clonotype has only a few counts. The CDR3 DNA sequence: TGCGCCAGCAGCGGGGGACTAGCGCCCTACAATGAGCAGTTCTTC. Amino acids: CASSGGLAPYNEQFF. The J gene is TRBJ2-1, the V gene TRBV5-1; 10 bases map to TRBD2. This CDR3 is 15 amino acids long. The V segment lost 4 bases and the J segment 2 bases; nucleotides outside the gene matches: 3. The germline V gene has CDR1 SGHRS and CDR2 YFSETQ.

CDR3 sequence: CASIFPGLAGDEQYF. CDR3 coding DNA: TGTGCCAGTATCTTTCCGGGACTAGCGGGAGACGAGCAGTACTTC. V is TRBV19 and J is TRBJ2-7; 14 bases fit TRBD2. Germline lookup yields CDR1 LNHDA and CDR2 SQIVND (reference sequence). Unmatched junction bases numbered 7, after V lost 7 bases and J lost 5 bases. The CDR3 has 15 residues.

CDR3 nucleotide sequence: TGCGCCAGCAGCCAAGTAGCGGGAGCCTCTTACAATGAGCAGTTCTTC. Protein product: CASSQVAGASYNEQFF. J is TRBJ2-1 and V is TRBV4-3; 9 bases are shared with TRBD2. Trimming at V came to 1 base and at J to 4 bases, leaving 5 bases not matched to a gene. The CDR3 covers 16 residues. CDR1 and CDR2 (germline): LGHNA, YSLEER.

This chain uses TRBV24-1 with TRBJ2-2; 8 bases fit TRBD2. The ends lost 1 base at V and 5 bases at J; junction bases unmatched: 5. There are 16 residues in the CDR3. Germline V lookup: CDR1 KGHDR, CDR2 SFDVKD. This chain's CDR3 is CATSDLLAAGTGELFF. The CDR3 DNA is TGTGCCACCAGTGATTTACTAGCGGCGGGGACCGGGGAGCTGTTTTTT.

In its sample, this clonotype was seen a few times. A read error may produce the germline difference seen at one junction end. The chain recombines TRBV7-3 with TRBJ2-2; a possible D gene is TRBD1 (6 bases). This CDR3 spans 14 amino acids. Looked up from germline, CDR1 is SGHTA and CDR2 is FQGTGA. CDR3: CASSLTGQTGELFF. The CDR3 coding sequence is TGTGCCAGCAGCCTAACCGGACAGACCGGGGAGCTGTTTTTT.

This clonotype was recorded at least ten times. The chain is built from TRBV6-5 and TRBJ2-1, with 10 bases identical to TRBD2. This CDR3 contains 14 residues. Germline CDR1 and CDR2: MNHEY and SVGAGI. Trimming at V came to 4 bases and at J to 7 bases, leaving 4 bases not matched to a gene. CDR3 residues: CASSSSGSVNEQFF. CDR3 DNA: TGTGCCAGCAGTTCTAGCGGGAGTGTAAATGAGCAGTTCTTC.

This clonotype came up many times. The chain recombines TRBV6-2 or TRBV6-3 with TRBJ2-1; possible D gene TRBD2, 5 bases. Germline assignment: CDR1 MNHEY and CDR2 SVGEGT. V shed 1 base and J shed 0 bases, with 22 bases lying between them. The CDR3 runs to 20 residues. In DNA form, the CDR3 reads TGTGCCAGCAGTTACTACTACATTATCCCGAGCGGCCGCTCCTACAATGAGCAGTTCTTC. It encodes CASSYYYIIPSGRSYNEQFF.

In this sample, this clonotype turned up many times. The rearrangement joins TRBV6-2 or TRBV6-3 to TRBJ1-1; D gene ambiguous. CDR3 length: 15 amino acids. Between the trimmed V and J ends, which lost 2 bases and 5 bases, there was a span of 15 bases. Germline CDR1 is MNHEY and CDR2 is SVGEGT. In DNA form, the CDR3 reads TGTGCCAGCAGTTACCATCGCGAACTGGGTACTGAAGCTTTCTTT. The encoded protein is CASSYHRELGTEAFF.

This chain joins TRBV7-3 and TRBJ1-1; perhaps TRBD1 as D (5 bases). The CDR3 has 17 residues. Germline V lookup: CDR1 SGHTA, CDR2 FQGTGA. Trimming took off 3 bases at V and 1 base at J, with 18 bases between the two ends. CDR3 bases: TGTGCCAGCAGCTTGAGCAGGGTCGGGTTTGCGAACACTGAAGCTTTCTTT. Translating it yields CASSLSRVGFANTEAFF.

This clonotype has a single count. The chain links TRBV2 to TRBJ2-2; D perhaps matches TRBD2 (5 bases). Deletions cut 5 bases from V and 7 bases from J, with 14 bases between. This CDR3 has 14 residues. From germline, CDR1 is SNHLY and CDR2 FYNNEI. CDR3 nucleotide sequence: TGTGCCAGCAGTCCGGACTTTTGGATCGGGGAGCTGTTTTTT. Amino acid sequence: CASSPDFWIGELFF.

V and J are TRBV20-1 and TRBJ2-3; a weak D match, TRBD2 (5 bases). The germline V and J ends were trimmed by 3 bases and 7 bases, with 11 bases remaining between them. CDR1 and CDR2 (germline): DFQATT, SNEGSKA (reference sequence). CDR3 length equals 12 residues. Here the CDR3 reads CSASLPTNTQYF. The DNA for the CDR3 is TGCAGTGCTAGCCTGCCGACTAATACGCAGTATTTT.

This clonotype was detected ten times or more. The chain links TRBV5-1 to TRBJ2-1, with D possibly TRBD1 on 6 matching bases. This CDR3 has 13 residues. Germline V gene data show CDR1 as SGHRS and CDR2 as YFSETQ. Trimming removed 3 bases at V and 5 bases at J, with 9 bases between. The CDR3 reads CASSSGQNNEQFF. In nucleotides, the CDR3 is TGCGCCAGCAGCTCAGGACAGAACAATGAGCAGTTCTTC.

Ten or more counts support this clonotype. The V gene is TRBV14, the J gene TRBJ2-1; D might be TRBD2 (5 bases). CDR3 length: 16 residues. Germline V gene data show CDR1 as SGHDN and CDR2 as FVKESK. Trimming pared 0 bases from V and 7 bases from J, leaving 16 bases between. In nucleotides, the CDR3 is TGTGCCAGCAGCCAAGATATGAGGGTTTACTCTAATGAGCAGTTCTTC. It yields the protein CASSQDMRVYSNEQFF.

J is TRBJ2-3 and V is TRBV11-1; tentative D call: TRBD2 (5 bases). CDR1 and CDR2 from the germline V gene are SGHAT and FQDESV (reference sequence). The CDR3 covers 18 residues. V was trimmed by 5 bases and J by 4 bases, leaving 25 bases between them. The CDR3 region is CASSPPGLASRRADTQYF. The CDR3 DNA is TGTGCCAGCAGCCCTCCGGGATTAGCCAGCCGCCGGGCAGATACGCAGTATTTT.

The chain carries TRBV7-9 and TRBJ2-1, with D possibly being TRBD1 or TRBD2 (5 bases each). The CDR3 spans 17 residues. The germline V gene encodes CDR1 SEHNR and CDR2 FQNEAQ (reference sequence). Trimming took 2 bases from V and 5 from J, leaving 19 bases between them. The chain's CDR3 is CASSLIPGRLLHNEQFF. The CDR3 DNA follows: TGTGCCAGCAGCTTAATCCCGGGACGCCTTTTACACAATGAGCAGTTCTTC. The variable domain in full, completed from reference TRBV7-9 and TRBJ2-1, reads DTGVSQNPRHKITKRGQNVTFRCDPISEHNRLYWYRQTLGQGPEFLTYFQNEAQLEKSRLLSDRFSAERPKGSFSTLEIQRTEQGDSAMYLCASSLIPGRLLHNEQFFGPGTRLTVL.

In this sample, this clonotype turned up once. The chain combines TRBV4-3 with TRBJ2-1, with TRBD2 as a possible D gene (5 bases). V dropped 0 bases and J dropped 8 bases, with 23 bases sitting between them. Germline V gives CDR1 LGHNA, CDR2 YSLEER. There are 18 residues in the CDR3. In DNA form, the CDR3 reads TGCGCCAGCAGCCAAGATGTTCCGAGCGGAACCCTTGGAGATGAGCAGTTCTTC. Translating gives CASSQDVPSGTLGDEQFF.

This clonotype was counted only a few times. The V and J genes are TRBV27 and TRBJ2-2; 13 bases agree with TRBD2. The junction had 9 bases not matched to a gene; V was cut back by 5 bases and J by 6 bases. CDR1 is MNHEY and CDR2 is SMNVEV in the germline V gene (reference sequence). The CDR3 extends over 17 amino acids. The CDR3: CASSITLAGGPPGELFF. CDR3 in DNA: TGTGCCAGCAGTATCACACTAGCGGGAGGGCCCCCCGGGGAGCTGTTTTTT.

This clonotype was observed many times. The chain recombines TRBV12-3 or TRBV12-4 with TRBJ2-1; D may be TRBD1 (6 bases). This CDR3 comprises 14 residues. V shed 3 bases and J shed 5 bases, with 11 bases lying between them. The CDR3 DNA reads TGTGCCAGCAGTTTCGTCAGGGGCGACAATGAGCAGTTCTTC. It specifies CASSFVRGDNEQFF.

This clonotype has only a few counts. The V call is TRBV5-6, the J call TRBJ2-2; the D is unclear. CDR1 is SGHDT, CDR2 YYEEEE, per germline. The CDR3 totals 14 residues. Deletions cut 1 base from V and 4 bases from J, with 8 bases between. The CDR3 DNA reads TGTGCCAGCAGCTTGCCCAGTAGCACCGGGGAGCTGTTTTTT. It encodes CASSLPSSTGELFF.